These T cell receptor beta chains were read from a single sample in a study of cytotoxic CD8 clonotypes in ibrutinib-treated CLL. The method was immunoSEQ multiplex PCR; TCRdb's version includes in-frame clones alone and lacks a portion of them. The data show about 200,000 clones, more than 70% seen once. The input for sequencing was PBMCs, taken after 12 months of ibrutinib treatment. These receptors came from a human donor with chronic lymphocytic leukemia. CDR3s leave out the opening cysteine and the closing phenylalanine or tryptophan.

V gene: TRBV7-9; J gene: TRBJ2-7; CDR3 protein: ASSLGAGTGLSYEQY
V gene: TRBV28; J gene: TRBJ2-3; CDR3 protein: ASSPASGGPDTQY
V gene: TRBV19; J gene: TRBJ2-3; CDR3 protein: ASTGVTDTQY
V gene: TRBV7-6; J gene: TRBJ2-3; CDR3 protein: ASSLTPGGALRDTQY
V gene: TRBV25-1; J gene: TRBJ2-2; CDR3 protein: ASLGGGGELF
V gene: TRBV6-1; J gene: TRBJ2-1; CDR3 protein: ASSAGLAGASEQF
V gene: TRBV11-2; J gene: TRBJ2-6; CDR3 protein: ASSSTGKAGANVLT
V gene: TRBV9; J gene: TRBJ1-2; CDR3 protein: ASSVGGSTNYGYT
V gene: TRBV6-1; J gene: TRBJ1-1; CDR3 protein: ASMKNTEAF
V gene: TRBV28; J gene: TRBJ2-7; CDR3 protein: ASSNYRDFAGQY
V gene: TRBV2; J gene: TRBJ2-3; CDR3 protein: ASNGGYWGDTQY
V gene: TRBV6-5; J gene: TRBJ2-5; CDR3 protein: ASSPLGETQY
V gene: TRBV18; J gene: TRBJ2-7; CDR3 protein: ASSPGDRGSYEQY
V gene: TRBV4-1; J gene: TRBJ2-1; CDR3 protein: ASSQLWGRHNEQF
V gene: TRBV19; J gene: TRBJ1-2; CDR3 protein: ASSIIAGNYGYT
V gene: TRBV18; J gene: TRBJ2-1; CDR3 protein: ASSPLAGSYNEQF
V gene: TRBV15; J gene: TRBJ2-7; CDR3 protein: ATSGQNSYEQY
V gene: TRBV2; J gene: TRBJ2-6; CDR3 protein: ASPAGASGANVLT
V gene: TRBV6-5; J gene: TRBJ2-1; CDR3 protein: ASSYTMGTGLLEQF
V gene: TRBV7-9; J gene: TRBJ2-5; CDR3 protein: ASSLVLGVQETQY
V gene: TRBV19; J gene: TRBJ2-7; CDR3 protein: ASRKTGDYEQY
V gene: TRBV11-2; J gene: TRBJ2-7; CDR3 protein: ASSPWGSYEQY
V gene: TRBV7-2; J gene: TRBJ1-1; CDR3 protein: ASSLGVGLNTEAF
V gene: TRBV29-1; J gene: TRBJ1-1; CDR3 protein: SVDNGRRAF
V gene: TRBV6-5; J gene: TRBJ1-2; CDR3 protein: ASSDRDGYT